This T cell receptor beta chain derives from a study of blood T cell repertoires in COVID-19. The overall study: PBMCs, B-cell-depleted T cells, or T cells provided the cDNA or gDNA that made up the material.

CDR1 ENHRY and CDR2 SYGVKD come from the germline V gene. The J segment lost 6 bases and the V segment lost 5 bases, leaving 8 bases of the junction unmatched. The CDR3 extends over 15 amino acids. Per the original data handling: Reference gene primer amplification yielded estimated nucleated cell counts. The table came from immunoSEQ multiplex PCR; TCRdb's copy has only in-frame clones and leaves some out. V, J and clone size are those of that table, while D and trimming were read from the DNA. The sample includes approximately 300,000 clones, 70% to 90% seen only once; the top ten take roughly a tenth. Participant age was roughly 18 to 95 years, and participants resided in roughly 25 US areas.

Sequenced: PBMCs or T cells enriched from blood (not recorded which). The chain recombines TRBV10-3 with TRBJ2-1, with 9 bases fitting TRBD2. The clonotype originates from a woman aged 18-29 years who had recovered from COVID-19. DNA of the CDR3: TGTGCCATCAGTCGTATAGCGGGAGAGGGCAATGAGCAGTTCTTC. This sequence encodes CAISRIAGEGNEQFF.